This T cell receptor (beta chain) is drawn from a study of identical twins (dated by TCRdb to 2016 to 2018). General notes on the study: To test whether fetal clonotypes persist, the study used deep sequencing on TCR alpha and beta repertoires from monozygotic twins, unrelated adults of various ages, and cord blood. Replicate twin experiments were performed at different times using different library preparation protocols to rule out contamination.

Preparation of the library involved 5' RACE. The sequencing machine was an Illumina HiSeq 2000. A universal primer binding site was added through template switching, and the final cDNA carried a unique molecular identifier so that TCR cDNA molecules could be counted accurately. Specific primers in the conserved constant-segment region were used to synthesize first-strand cDNA for TCR alpha and beta chains. To control for contamination, each cDNA library was double barcoded with a SMART-Mk sample barcode plus Illumina barcodes. TruSeq adapter sequences and Illumina sample barcodes were added in two successive PCR steps. The Illumina HiSeq platform was used with custom primers to sequence TCR alpha and beta cDNA libraries. The study's processing was this. Unique molecular identifiers were extracted from raw reads with MiGEC, and CDR3 positions were determined with MiXCR. Recombination models were inferred per individual with the repgenHMM and IGoR tools using an EM algorithm. The analysis of shared clonotypes was done with the tcR package in R, with sharing normalized by the product of cloneset sizes. To study raw recombination free of thymic and clonal selection effects, out-of-frame nonproductive sequences were analyzed. TCRdb reprocessing: public reads trimmed at Q25 with fastp, clones called with MiXCR, in-frame beta chains kept. Identical CDR3 proteins give one entry, which carries the most common genes and DNA. The V and J calls shown here were made by TCRdb, not taken from the authors' results. This sample holds 700,000 to 950,000 distinct CDR3 sequences; roughly an eighth were observed only once. The top ten clones comprise 1.5% to 2% of the sample.

The germline V gene (reference sequence) sets CDR1 to LNHNV and CDR2 to YYDKDF. From cysteine to phenylalanine, the CDR3 is 15 amino acids long. Of the read, only the CDR3 DNA is kept; its 45 bases are in frame from base 1. V and J are trimmed by 5 bases and 13 bases, and the gene matches miss 15 bases of the junction. The research as a whole found: Conclusions relied on cross-sectional statistical analysis, since the same donors could not be followed over many years. Invariant T cells such as MAIT and iNKT could partly confound zero-insertion analyses, though diverse VJ usage argued against this for most clonotypes. The excess sharing between twins in beta out-of-frame sequences was weaker because fewer shared sequences reduced the signal-to-noise ratio. Fewer insertions were carried by abundant cord blood beta clonotypes; a weaker similar trend was observed in young adult naive repertoires, while no such trend was observed in memory repertoires. Recombination models systematically underestimated out-of-frame TCR alpha sharing in monozygotic twins but agreed with sharing between unrelated individuals. Out-of-frame TCR alpha sequences shared between twins showed an excess of low generation-probability sequences compared with coincidental sharing between unrelated individuals.

This clonotype was detected ten times or more. The antigen it binds to is not known. The record has no base qualities; no much larger clone is one base away. All donors were healthy Caucasians. The twin cohort consisted of three pairs of female monozygotic twins, all aged roughly 18 to 30 years. RNA for TCR libraries was isolated from peripheral blood mononuclear cells. This sample also appeared in a second study, on yellow fever vaccine responses in identical twins. Taken from the second paper: According to the authors, the vaccine-induced T cell response in identical twins seemed to be partly convergent and partly specific to each individual. In identical twins, the study followed T cell clones that responded to the vaccine with precision.

The origin of this receptor is a woman aged 18 to 35 in good health. Sequenced input: PBMCs. The V and J genes are TRBV15 and TRBJ2-2, and 8 junctional nucleotides match TRBD2. DNA sequence: TGTGCCACCAGCCAACATCCCGGGGGGGGCCGCGCGCTGTTTTTT. The encoded protein is CATSQHPGGGRALFF.